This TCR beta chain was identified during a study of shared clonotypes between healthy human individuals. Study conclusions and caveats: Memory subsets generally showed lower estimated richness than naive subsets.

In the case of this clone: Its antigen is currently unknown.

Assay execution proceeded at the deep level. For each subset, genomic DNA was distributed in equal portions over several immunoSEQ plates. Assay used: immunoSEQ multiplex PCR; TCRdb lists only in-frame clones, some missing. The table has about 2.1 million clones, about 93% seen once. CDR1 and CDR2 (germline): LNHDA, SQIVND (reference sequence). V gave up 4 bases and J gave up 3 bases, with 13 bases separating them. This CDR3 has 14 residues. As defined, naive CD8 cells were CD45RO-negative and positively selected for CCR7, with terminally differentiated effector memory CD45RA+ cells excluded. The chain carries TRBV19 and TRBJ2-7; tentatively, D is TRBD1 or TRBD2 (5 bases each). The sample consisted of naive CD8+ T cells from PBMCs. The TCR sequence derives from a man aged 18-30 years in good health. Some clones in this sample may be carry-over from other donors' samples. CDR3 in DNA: TGTGCCAGTAGTAACCCGGGACGGCTCTACGAGCAGTACTTC. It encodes CASSNPGRLYEQYF. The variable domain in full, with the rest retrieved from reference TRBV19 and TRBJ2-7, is DGGITQSPKYLFRKEGQNVTLSCEQNLNHDAMYWYRQDPGQGLRLIYYSQIVNDFQKGDIAEGYSVSREKKESFPLTVTSAQKNPTAFYLCASSNPGRLYEQYFGPGTRLTVT.